This T cell receptor (beta chain) was captured in a study of CD8 T cells in ankylosing spondylitis. Quantitative 5'-RACE with molecular barcodes generated TCR beta libraries. TCRdb called the 5' RACE reads again in MiXCR, with one record for every CDR3 protein. This repertoire shows 670,000 or so distinct CDR3 sequences, around 17% found once; its top ten account for under 20%. Findings and caveats of the study: In synovial fluid and blood from reactive arthritis, some motif variants were previously reported. A motif in TCR beta, a set of under ten highly homologous variants, appeared characteristic of ankylosing spondylitis blood. It was reported that disease-linked clones were significantly enriched in matched ankylosing spondylitis synovial fluid.

Per germline, CDR1 KGHSH and CDR2 LQKENI. With 6 bases clipped from V and 5 bases from J, the junction kept 8 bases outside the gene matches. This CDR3 is built from 15 residues. On this clonotype: Its antigen is not identified.

This rearrangement joins TRBV18 to TRBJ2-1, with TRBD1 identical over 9 bases. The clonotype was recovered from a male donor with ankylosing spondylitis. The material sequenced was blood, either unsorted or a sorted T cell fraction (not recorded which). The CDR3 coding sequence is TGTGCCAGCTCTCTCTCGGGACAGGGCGACAATGAGCAGTTCTTC. Translating it yields CASSLSGQGDNEQFF. Looking up the rest from reference TRBV18 and TRBJ2-1 gives the full variable domain: NAGVMQNPRHLVRRRGQEARLRCSPMKGHSHVYWYRQLPEEGLKFMVYLQKENIIDESGMPKERFSAEFPKEGPSILRIQQVVRGDSAAYFCASSLSGQGDNEQFFGPGTRLTVL.